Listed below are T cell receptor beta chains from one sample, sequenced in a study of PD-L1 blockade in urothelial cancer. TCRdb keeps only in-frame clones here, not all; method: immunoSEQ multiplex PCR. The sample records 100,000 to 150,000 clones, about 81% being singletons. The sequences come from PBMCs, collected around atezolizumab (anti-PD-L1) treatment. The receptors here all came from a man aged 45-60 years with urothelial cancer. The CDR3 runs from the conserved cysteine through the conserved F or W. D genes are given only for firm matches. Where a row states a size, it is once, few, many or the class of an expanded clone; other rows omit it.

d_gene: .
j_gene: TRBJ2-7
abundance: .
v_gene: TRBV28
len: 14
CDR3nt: TGTGCCAGCAGACAACTCACAGGGCCCGACGAGCAGTACTTC
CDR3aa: CASRQLTGPDEQYF

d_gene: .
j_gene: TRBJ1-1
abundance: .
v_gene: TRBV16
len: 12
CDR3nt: TGTGCCAGCAGCCAAGATTCACTGCGAGCTTTCTTT
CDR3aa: CASSQDSLRAFF

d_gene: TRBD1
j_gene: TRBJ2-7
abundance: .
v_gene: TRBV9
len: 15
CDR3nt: TGTGCCAGCAGCGCGGGGACAGGGGGTATCTACGAGCAGTACTTC
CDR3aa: CASSAGTGGIYEQYF

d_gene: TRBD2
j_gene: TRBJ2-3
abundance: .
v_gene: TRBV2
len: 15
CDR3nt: TGTGCCAGCAGTGGGATTAGCGGGAGGGCGGATACGCAGTATTTT
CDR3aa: CASSGISGRADTQYF

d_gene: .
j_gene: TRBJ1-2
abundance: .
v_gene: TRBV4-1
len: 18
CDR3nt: TGCGCCAGCAGCCAACTCGAGGGTCGGGGAGGGGGTTACTATGGCTACACCTTC
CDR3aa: CASSQLEGRGGGYYGYTF

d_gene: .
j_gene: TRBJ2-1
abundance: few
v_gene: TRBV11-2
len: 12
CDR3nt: TGTGCCAGCAGATCAGCCTACAATGAGCAGTTCTTC
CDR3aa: CASRSAYNEQFF

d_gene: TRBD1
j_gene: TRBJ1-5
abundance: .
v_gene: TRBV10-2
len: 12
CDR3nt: TGCGCCAGCAGACAGGGGAGAGAGCCCCAGCATTTT
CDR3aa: CASRQGREPQHF

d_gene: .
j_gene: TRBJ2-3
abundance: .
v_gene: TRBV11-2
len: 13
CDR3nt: TGTGCCAGCAGCTCCTCTCCGGCAGATACGCAGTATTTT
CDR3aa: CASSSSPADTQYF

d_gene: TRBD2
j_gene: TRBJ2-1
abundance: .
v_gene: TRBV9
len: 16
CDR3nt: TGTGCCAGCAGCGGCGGGCGGGGGACTAGCAGGCATGAGCAGTTCTTC
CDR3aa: CASSGGRGTSRHEQFF

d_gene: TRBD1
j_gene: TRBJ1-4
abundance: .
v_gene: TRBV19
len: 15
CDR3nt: TGTGCCAGTAGAACCGGGACAGCGCAGAATGAAAAACTGTTTTTT
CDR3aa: CASRTGTAQNEKLFF

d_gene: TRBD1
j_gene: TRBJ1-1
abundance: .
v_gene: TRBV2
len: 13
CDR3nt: TGTGCCAGCAGAAGGGACAGGAACACTGAAGCTTTCTTT
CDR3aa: CASRRDRNTEAFF

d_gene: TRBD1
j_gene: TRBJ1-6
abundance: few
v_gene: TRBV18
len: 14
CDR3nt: TGTGCCAGCTCACCACGGGACAGAAATTCACCCCTCCACTTT
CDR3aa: CASSPRDRNSPLHF

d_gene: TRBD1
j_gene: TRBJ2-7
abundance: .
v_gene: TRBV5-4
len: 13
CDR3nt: TGTGCCAGCGCGAGACAGGGTATGAACGAGCAGTACTTC
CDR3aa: CASARQGMNEQYF

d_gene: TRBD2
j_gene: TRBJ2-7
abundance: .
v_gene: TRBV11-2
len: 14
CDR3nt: TGTGCCAGCAGCTTAGCGGGAGGGTCCTACGAGCAGTACTTC
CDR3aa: CASSLAGGSYEQYF

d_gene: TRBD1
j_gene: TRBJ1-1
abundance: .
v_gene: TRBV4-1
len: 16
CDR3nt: TGCGCCAGCAGCCGCACAGGGGCCGGCATGAACACTGAAGCTTTCTTT
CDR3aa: CASSRTGAGMNTEAFF

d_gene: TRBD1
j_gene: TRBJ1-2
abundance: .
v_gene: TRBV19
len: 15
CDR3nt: TGTGCCAGTAGTTCATCGGACAGGGCAGGCTATGGCTACACCTTC
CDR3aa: CASSSSDRAGYGYTF

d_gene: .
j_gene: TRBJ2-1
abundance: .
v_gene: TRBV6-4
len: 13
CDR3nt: TGTGCCAGCAGTGGCGGGGAAGACAATGAGCAGTTCTTC
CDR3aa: CASSGGEDNEQFF

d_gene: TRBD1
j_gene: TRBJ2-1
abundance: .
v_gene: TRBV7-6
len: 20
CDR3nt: TGTGCCAGCAGCTTAGGGGGGATGGGACAGGGGGCTTCCTCCTACAATGAGCAGTTCTTC
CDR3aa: CASSLGGMGQGASSYNEQFF

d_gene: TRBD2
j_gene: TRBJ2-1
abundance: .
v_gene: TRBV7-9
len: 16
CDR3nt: TGTGCCAGCAGCTATATCCAGCGGGGAGGTTACAATGAGCAGTTCTTC
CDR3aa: CASSYIQRGGYNEQFF

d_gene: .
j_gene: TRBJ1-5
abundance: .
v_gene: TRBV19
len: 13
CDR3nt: TGTGCCAGTAGAAGAACAGGCGAGCAGCCCCAGCATTTT
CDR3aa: CASRRTGEQPQHF

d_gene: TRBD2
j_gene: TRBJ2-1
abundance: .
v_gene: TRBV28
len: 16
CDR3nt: TGTGCCAGCAGTTTTGGGCTAGCGGGAAGATCCAATGAGCAGTTCTTC
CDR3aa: CASSFGLAGRSNEQFF

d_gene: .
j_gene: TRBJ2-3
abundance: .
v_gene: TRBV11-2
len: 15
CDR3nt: TGTGCCAGCAGCTTAGTCGGCGGCAGCACAGATACGCAGTATTTT
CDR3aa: CASSLVGGSTDTQYF

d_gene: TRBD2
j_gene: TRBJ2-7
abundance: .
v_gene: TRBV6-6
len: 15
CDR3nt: TGTGCCAGCACCACTAGCGGGGTCAGCTCCTACGAGCAGTACTTC
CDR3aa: CASTTSGVSSYEQYF

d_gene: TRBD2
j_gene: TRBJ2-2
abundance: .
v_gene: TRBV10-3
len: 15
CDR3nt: TGTGCCATGTCCCCTCGGACTAGGAACACCGGGGAGCTGTTTTTT
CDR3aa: CAMSPRTRNTGELFF

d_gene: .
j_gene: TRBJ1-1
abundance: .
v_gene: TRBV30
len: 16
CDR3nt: TGTGCCTGGAGACTTAAACGGGATACCATGAACACTGAAGCTTTCTTT
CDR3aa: CAWRLKRDTMNTEAFF

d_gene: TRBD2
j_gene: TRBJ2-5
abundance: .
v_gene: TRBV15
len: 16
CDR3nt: TGTGCCACCAGCAGAGGGACTAGCGGGCTCCAAGAGACCCAGTACTTC
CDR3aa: CATSRGTSGLQETQYF

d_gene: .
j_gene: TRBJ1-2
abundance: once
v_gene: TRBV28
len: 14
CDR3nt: TGTGCCCGAGGGGGTAGGGGGACAAACTATGGCTACACCTTC
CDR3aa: CARGGRGTNYGYTF

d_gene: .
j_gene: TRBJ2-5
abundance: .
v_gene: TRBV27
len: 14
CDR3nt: TGTGCCAGCAGGGGCCTTCAGGGATGGGAGACCCAGTACTTC
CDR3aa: CASRGLQGWETQYF

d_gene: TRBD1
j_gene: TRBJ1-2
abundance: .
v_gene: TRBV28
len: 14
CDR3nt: TGTGCCAGCAGTACAGCGACAGGGCCCTATGGCTACACCTTC
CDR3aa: CASSTATGPYGYTF

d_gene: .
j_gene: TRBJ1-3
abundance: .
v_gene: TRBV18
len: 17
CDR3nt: TGTGCCAGCTCACGACAGCGCTGGCGGGACTCTGGAAACACCATATATTTT
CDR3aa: CASSRQRWRDSGNTIYF

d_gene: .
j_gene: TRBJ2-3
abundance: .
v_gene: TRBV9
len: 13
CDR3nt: TGTGCCAGCAGCGTAACTAGCACAGATACGCAGTATTTT
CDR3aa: CASSVTSTDTQYF

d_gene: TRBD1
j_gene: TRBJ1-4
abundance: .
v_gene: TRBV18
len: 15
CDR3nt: TGTGCCAGCTCAAGGACAGGGAAACATAATGAAAAACTGTTTTTT
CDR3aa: CASSRTGKHNEKLFF

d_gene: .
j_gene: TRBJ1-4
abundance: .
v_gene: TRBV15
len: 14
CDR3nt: TGTGCCACCAGCACTGGGGCAGGGGATGAAAAACTGTTTTTT
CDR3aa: CATSTGAGDEKLFF

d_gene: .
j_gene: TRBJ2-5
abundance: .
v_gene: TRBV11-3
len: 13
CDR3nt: TGTGCCAGCAGCTTAGTAGCGGAAGAGACCCAGTACTTC
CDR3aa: CASSLVAEETQYF

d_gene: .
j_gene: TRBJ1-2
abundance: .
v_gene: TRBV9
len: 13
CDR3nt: TGTGCCAGCAGCGTGTCAGCTAACTATGGCTACACCTTC
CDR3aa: CASSVSANYGYTF

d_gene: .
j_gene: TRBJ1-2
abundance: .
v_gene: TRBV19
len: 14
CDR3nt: TGTGCCAGTAGTATACCTACAGGGAACTATGGCTACACCTTC
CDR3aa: CASSIPTGNYGYTF

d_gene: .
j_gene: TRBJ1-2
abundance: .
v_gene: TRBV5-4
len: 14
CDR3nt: TGTGCCAGCAGCCCCGGTGGAGGATTGTATGGCTACACCTTC
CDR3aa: CASSPGGGLYGYTF

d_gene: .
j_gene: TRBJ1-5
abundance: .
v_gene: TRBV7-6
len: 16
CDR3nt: TGTGCCAGCAGCTTAGCGGCGGGAGGTCAGAGACAGCCCCAGCATTTT
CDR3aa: CASSLAAGGQRQPQHF

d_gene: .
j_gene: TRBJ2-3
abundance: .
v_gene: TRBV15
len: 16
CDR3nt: TGTGCCACCAGCAGGGGGAGCGGGCCTGGCACAGATACGCAGTATTTT
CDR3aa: CATSRGSGPGTDTQYF